This T cell receptor beta chain was captured in a study of cytomegalovirus exposure and HLA in healthy donors. As for the study in general: A later analysis reported the same platform for the roughly 120 validation repertoires and the 666 first-cohort repertoires. General study points: Most observed TCR sequences were rare, whereas some public TCRs were detected in many donors.

As to this clone: The antigen is unknown.

Separate from the approximately 720-subject first cohort, the roughly 120-subject validation cohort was the one that the donors belonged to. Libraries were prepared by immunoSEQ multiplex PCR; TCRdb keeps only in-frame clonotypes and omits some of them. The sample has 100,000 to 150,000 clones, 75% to 90% seen once. Sequencing was carried out using PBMCs. This sequence originates from a woman under 30 in good health and CMV-seronegative.

The CDR3 coding sequence is TGTGCCAGCAGGACCTTGCAGGGTAACTATGGCTACACCTTC. The encoded protein is CASRTLQGNYGYTF. The rearrangement links TRBV6-1 to TRBJ1-2; D is perhaps TRBD1 (5 bases). The germline V and J ends were trimmed by 6 bases and 1 base, with 12 bases remaining between them. The germline V gene encodes CDR1 MNHNS and CDR2 SASEGT. CDR3 length: 14 amino acids.